The next 21 T cell receptor beta chains were all read from a single sample in a study of CD8+CD57+ T cells in acquired aplastic anemia. Previously, flow cytometry had revealed CD8+CD57+ cell expansion in the patients chosen for sequencing. According to the study, genomic DNA was the template for TCR beta VDJ and CDR3 profiling. TCRdb analysed the reads with MiXCR anew, one entry per CDR3 protein. The table has around 210,000 distinct CDR3 sequences, 65% seen once. Sequencing input: sorted CD4+, CD8+, or CD8+CD57+ T cells (not recorded which) from PBMCs. These receptors all stem from a human donor with aplastic anemia.

This chain connects TRBV2 to TRBJ2-1; D is unresolved. This CDR3 contains 12 residues. The germline CDR1 and CDR2 sequences are SNHLY and FYNNEI. Trimming pared 0 bases from V and 7 bases from J, leaving 4 bases between. The chain's CDR3 is CASSEAWNEQFF. DNA of the CDR3: TGTGCCAGCAGTGAAGCCTGGAATGAGCAGTTCTTC.

V usage is TRBV2 and J usage is TRBJ2-7, with a weak D call TRBD1 (5 bases). The V end was cut by 6 bases, the J end by 5 bases, with 14 bases between. Germline values: CDR1 SNHLY, CDR2 FYNNEI. The CDR3 contains 13 residues. The CDR3 reads CASSLARVNEQYF. Here the CDR3 DNA reads TGTGCCAGCAGCTTGGCCAGGGTCAACGAGCAGTACTTC.

For the CDR3, the DNA is TGCGCCAGCACCCGATCCGCCGGCGAGGATACGCAGTATTTT. Its protein is CASTRSAGEDTQYF. This chain links TRBV5-1 with TRBJ2-3; D gene unclear. CDR3 length: 14 amino acids. CDR1 is SGHRS and CDR2 is YFSETQ in the germline V gene. V lost 6 bases, J lost 6 bases, and 17 bases lay in between.

The rearrangement uses TRBV29-1 and TRBJ2-1, with D unresolved. V lost 3 bases to trimming and J lost 5 bases, with 5 bases between them. The CDR3 is made up of 11 amino acids. Germline CDR1 is SQVTM and CDR2 is ANQGSEA. The CDR3 DNA sequence: TGCAGCGTTGAGAGGAACAATGAGCAGTTCTTC. It translates to CSVERNNEQFF.

This sequence joins TRBV20-1 and TRBJ1-5; D not resolved. The CDR3 sequence is 12 residues long. Germline values: CDR1 DFQATT, CDR2 SNEGSKA (reference sequence). Trimming shortened V by 2 bases and J by 3 bases, and 5 bases separated the two germline ends. CDR3 nucleotide sequence: TGCAGTGCTAGACAGAACAATCAGCCCCAGCATTTT. This codes for CSARQNNQPQHF.

This rearrangement joins TRBV7-8 to TRBJ2-5; D remains unclear. The CDR3 totals 13 residues. V lost 3 bases and J 4 bases, leaving 9 bases between the germline ends. The germline CDR1 and CDR2 sequences are SGHVS and FQNEAQ. CDR3 sequence: CASSFWGRETQYF. CDR3 coding DNA: TGTGCCAGCAGCTTTTGGGGTAGAGAGACCCAGTACTTC.

The rearrangement joins TRBV6-2 or TRBV6-3 to TRBJ2-1; TRBD2 aligns across 13 bases. V lost 7 bases and J lost 9; bases outside the gene matches: 12. This CDR3 region has 16 residues. Germline loops: CDR1 MNHEY, CDR2 SVGEGT. The DNA of the CDR3 is TGTGCCAGCAACGCACGAACTAGCGGGAGGGTTGGTGAGCAGTTCTTC. Its protein product is CASNARTSGRVGEQFF.

This clonotype was counted between two and nine times. Mismatch with germline at one junction end may stem from a read error. The CDR3 nucleotides are TGTGCTAGCAGCTTAGACGGGACAGGGCATGAGCAGTTCTTC. This gives the protein CASSLDGTGHEQFF. This chain joins TRBV7-7 and TRBJ2-1; 9 bases agree with TRBD1. Germline V gene lookup returns CDR1 SSHAT and CDR2 FNYEAQ (reference sequence). The CDR3 spans 14 residues.

CDR3 in DNA: TGCAGTGCTAGCCGATGGGAGACCCAGTACTTC. The encoded protein is CSASRWETQYF. The chain combines TRBV20-1 with TRBJ2-5, with D unresolved. This CDR3 is 11 amino acids long. CDR1 is DFQATT and CDR2 is SNEGSKA in the germline V gene (reference sequence). V was pared by 3 bases and J by 5 bases, with 7 bases between.

The rearrangement joins TRBV10-3 to TRBJ1-2; no definite D call. The length of the CDR3 is 13 residues. Per germline, CDR1 ENHRY and CDR2 SYGVKD. Trimming took 5 bases from V and 7 from J, leaving 14 bases between them. The CDR3 coding sequence is TGTGCCATCAGTACCGACAATAACGGTGGCTACACCTTC. This sequence encodes CAISTDNNGGYTF.

This chain joins TRBV29-1 and TRBJ2-3, with D perhaps matching TRBD1 (6 bases). This CDR3 region has 13 residues. The ends were cut back, 4 bases at V and 6 bases at J, with 14 bases in the middle. Germline V lookup: CDR1 SQVTM, CDR2 ANQGSEA. CDR3 sequence reads: CSVVNREPDTQYF. The CDR3 DNA reads TGCAGCGTTGTTAACAGGGAGCCCGATACGCAGTATTTT.

As DNA, the CDR3 is TGTGCCAGCAGCGAATTCACGGATCAGCCCCAGCATTTT. It translates to CASSEFTDQPQHF. The chain recombines TRBV2 with TRBJ1-5; no firm D call. The CDR3 spans 13 residues. CDR1 is SNHLY and CDR2 is FYNNEI in the germline V gene. Trimming stripped 6 bases from V and 5 bases from J, with 11 bases between.

The chain couples TRBV5-6 to TRBJ2-7; 8 bases agree with TRBD2. This CDR3 region has 16 residues. Trimming took 5 bases from V and 1 from J; bases not matched to a gene: 11. Per the germline V gene, CDR1 is SGHDT and CDR2 is YYEEEE. CDR3 sequence reads: CASSYSSGPSSYEQYF. CDR3 nucleotide sequence: TGTGCCAGCAGTTACTCTAGCGGGCCTTCTTCCTACGAGCAGTACTTC.

The chain joins TRBV7-2 to TRBJ1-3, with D unresolved. Germline lookup yields CDR1 SGHTA and CDR2 FQGNSA. CDR3 length: 16 residues. Trimming took 5 bases from V and 2 from J, leaving 16 bases between them. CDR3 sequence (DNA): TGTGCCAGCAGCCCGACCCGCGCGGCCCCTGGAAACACCATATATTTT. It translates to CASSPTRAAPGNTIYF.

This clonotype was detected only a few times. The chain links TRBV7-6 to TRBJ2-1, with no clear D. Germline V lookup: CDR1 SGHVS, CDR2 FNYEAQ. V shed 8 bases and J shed 10 bases, with 9 bases lying between them. CDR3 length: 10 amino acids. CDR3 protein: CASLECEQFF. CDR3 DNA sequence: TGTGCCAGCTTAGAGTGCGAGCAGTTCTTC.

The CDR3 region is CSVEGGSGQFF. For the CDR3, the DNA is TGCAGCGTTGAAGGGGGGTCGGGGCAGTTCTTC. This chain uses TRBV29-1 with TRBJ2-1; D might be TRBD1 or TRBD2, each matching 5 bases. The CDR3 totals 11 residues. With 1 base removed from V and 12 bases from J, the gap between germline ends came to 10 bases. Germline CDR1 SQVTM, CDR2 ANQGSEA.

V and J are TRBV3-1 and TRBJ2-7; 7 bases fit TRBD1. The CDR3 sequence is 13 residues long. Germline-derived CDR1 and CDR2 are LGHDT and YNNKEL (reference sequence). Losses at the gene ends were 1 base for V and 9 bases for J; bases not matched to a gene: 6. The chain's CDR3 is CASSQVLTGVQYF. Written as DNA, the CDR3 is TGTGCCAGCAGCCAAGTACTTACAGGGGTGCAGTACTTC.

The chain couples TRBV12-3 or TRBV12-4 to TRBJ1-1; no clear D. The ends were cut back, 1 base at V and 5 bases at J, with 11 bases in the middle. CDR3 length: 14 residues. For the CDR3, the DNA is TGTGCCAGCAGTTTAGTGGACCGAACAACTGAAGCTTTCTTT. Amino acid sequence: CASSLVDRTTEAFF.

CDR3 DNA sequence: TGTGCCAGTAGTCTGCACTATGGCTACACCTTC. This codes for CASSLHYGYTF. The V and J genes are TRBV19 and TRBJ1-2, with D unclear. The CDR3 is 11 residues long. With 5 bases removed from V and 3 bases from J, the gap between germline ends came to 4 bases. Germline CDR1 and CDR2: LNHDA and SQIVND (reference sequence).

The V and J genes are TRBV24-1 and TRBJ1-5, with D hard to call. Trimming removed 1 base at V and 4 bases at J, with 4 bases between. Per the germline V gene, CDR1 is KGHDR and CDR2 is SFDVKD. The CDR3 sequence is 13 residues long. The CDR3 spells CATSDFRNQPQHF. The CDR3 DNA sequence: TGTGCCACCAGTGATTTTCGTAATCAGCCCCAGCATTTT.

The rearrangement joins TRBV2 to TRBJ2-5; the D is unclear. The germline V and J ends were trimmed by 7 bases and 4 bases, with 19 bases remaining between them. The CDR3 extends over 15 amino acids. Germline-derived CDR1 and CDR2 are SNHLY and FYNNEI. CDR3 amino acids: CASIKEGRPGETQYF. CDR3 DNA: TGTGCCAGCATCAAAGAAGGGCGGCCCGGAGAGACCCAGTACTTC.